The 7 T cell receptor beta chains below come from one sample, sequenced in a study of radiation and T cells in renal cell carcinoma. As to time point: blood 4 weeks post-SBRT, at nephrectomy. Noted treatment: 15 Gy SBRT to primary tumor, nephrectomy 4 weeks later. The method was immunoSEQ multiplex PCR; TCRdb's version includes in-frame clones alone and lacks a portion of them. This table holds 140,000 or so clones, about 86% found once. The sequencing used blood, collected from a patient whose treatment included radiotherapy and nephrectomy. The receptors were gathered from a woman aged 50 to 65 with renal cell carcinoma.

The CDR3 is CASSLLGFSTDTQYF. The CDR3 DNA sequence: TGTGCCAGCAGCTTACTCGGATTTAGCACAGATACGCAGTATTTT. The chain is built from TRBV7-9 and TRBJ2-3; D is unclear. CDR1 is SEHNR and CDR2 is FQNEAQ in the germline V gene (reference sequence). CDR3 length: 15 amino acids. V lost 2 bases to trimming and J lost 0 bases, with 9 bases between them.

V is TRBV5-8 and J is TRBJ1-3; D gene uncertain. The V gene lost 3 bases and the J gene lost 7 bases, with 17 bases spanning the gap. Germline CDR1 reads SGHTS; CDR2 reads YDEGEE. This CDR3 region has 15 residues. CDR3 DNA: TGTGCCAGCAGCTCTAGTACGGGAATTGCGAACACCATATATTTT. Translating gives CASSSSTGIANTIYF.

This clone showed up just a few times. This chain connects TRBV10-1 to TRBJ1-2, with D possibly TRBD1 on 5 matching bases. This CDR3 is 15 amino acids long. Germline values: CDR1 WNHNN, CDR2 SYGVQD (reference sequence). V was trimmed by 6 bases and J by 4 bases, leaving 18 bases between them. This chain's CDR3 is CASSSKDRSIYGYTF. The CDR3 DNA reads TGCGCCAGCAGCTCAAAAGACAGATCAATCTATGGCTACACCTTC.

J is TRBJ1-2 and V is TRBV10-3; 7 bases line up with TRBD1. The CDR3 is made up of 13 amino acids. Germline V gene data show CDR1 as ENHRY and CDR2 as SYGVKD. Trimming removed 0 bases from V and 7 bases from J; junction bases left unmatched: 2. CDR3 coding DNA: TGTGCCATCAGTGAGTCGACAGGGTTTGGCTACACCTTC. As protein: CAISESTGFGYTF.

The rearrangement uses TRBV5-1 and TRBJ1-6, with D perhaps matching TRBD1 (6 bases). V lost 8 bases, J lost 8 bases, and 11 bases lay in between. CDR1 and CDR2 (germline): SGHRS, YFSETQ. The CDR3 runs to 12 residues. CDR3 sequence reads: CARRYRDSPLHF. DNA of the CDR3: TGCGCCAGGAGATACAGGGATTCACCCCTCCACTTT.

V usage is TRBV11-1 and J usage is TRBJ1-1; D not resolved. CDR1 and CDR2 (germline): SGHAT, FQDESV (reference sequence). The CDR3 length is 15 residues. V lost 1 base and J 0 bases, leaving 9 bases between the germline ends. DNA for the CDR3: TGTGCCAGCAGCTTAGGGTCCCAGCTGAACACTGAAGCTTTCTTT. Its translation: CASSLGSQLNTEAFF. Combining the CDR3 with reference TRBV11-1 and TRBJ1-1 gives the whole variable domain EAEVAQSPRYKITEKSQAVAFWCDPISGHATLYWYRQILGQGPELLVQFQDESVVDDSQLPKDRFSAERLKGVDSTLKIQPAELGDSAMYLCASSLGSQLNTEAFFGQGTRLTVV.

The rearrangement uses TRBV11-2 and TRBJ1-1; 10 nucleotides align to TRBD1. The CDR3 extends over 18 amino acids. Germline V CDR1 and CDR2: SGHAT, FQNNGV. With V trimmed by 6 bases and J by 3 bases, 16 bases remained unmatched. The DNA of the CDR3 is TGTGCCAGCAGGCCCAGGAGACAGGGGGCCTGGAGACACACTGAAGCTTTCTTT. Amino acid sequence: CASRPRRQGAWRHTEAFF.